A single sample is the source of the 19 T cell receptor beta chains below, sequenced in a study of T cell responses to AZD1222 COVID-19 vaccine. Assay: immunoSEQ multiplex PCR; the TCRdb copy retains only in-frame clones and omits some. The sample includes around 160,000 clones, 92% of them seen just once. The specimen was peripheral blood, collected 28 days after the second AZD1222 dose. These receptors were taken from an adult who received the AZD1222 COVID-19 vaccine.

This chain joins TRBV30 and TRBJ2-5; D not certain. Germline CDR1 and CDR2: GTSNPN and SVGIG (reference sequence). The V and J ends lost 2 bases and 0 bases respectively, with 1 base between them. The CDR3 sequence is 11 residues long. The CDR3 spells CAWSHQETQYF. CDR3 DNA sequence: TGTGCCTGGAGTCACCAAGAGACCCAGTACTTC.

The chain couples TRBV6-1 to TRBJ2-7; possible D gene TRBD1, 6 bases. Trimming removed 1 base at V and 5 bases at J, with 15 bases between. CDR3 length equals 15 residues. Per the germline V gene, CDR1 is MNHNS and CDR2 is SASEGT. The CDR3 is CASSEVAGVTHEQYF. As DNA, the CDR3 is TGTGCCAGCAGTGAAGTGGCAGGGGTCACCCACGAGCAGTACTTC.

This clone showed up just once. The chain recombines TRBV7-8 with TRBJ2-5; the D is unclear. V was pared by 4 bases and J by 3 bases, with 18 bases between. Germline CDR1 and CDR2: SGHVS and FQNEAQ. The CDR3 is made up of 16 amino acids. CDR3 DNA: TGTGCCAGCAGCTCGAAGCGCGACCGTGCGAAAGAGACCCAGTACTTC. It specifies CASSSKRDRAKETQYF.

The chain is built from TRBV23-1 and TRBJ1-4; D remains ambiguous. TRBV23-1 is noted as an ORF with a role that remains uncertain. The length of the CDR3 is 11 residues. V lost 7 bases to trimming and J lost 6 bases, with 6 bases between them. CDR3 sequence: CASNEDEKLFF. The CDR3 region has the DNA TGCGCCAGCAACGAGGATGAAAAACTGTTTTTT.

The CDR3 nucleotides read TGTGCCAGCAGTCTCCTTCAGTTAGGACAGGGGGAGATGACTGAAGCTTTCTTT. It yields the protein CASSLLQLGQGEMTEAFF. The gene calls are TRBV2 and TRBJ1-1; 10 nucleotides agree with TRBD1. From germline, CDR1 is SNHLY and CDR2 FYNNEI. The junction had 17 bases not matched to a gene; V was cut back by 5 bases and J by 5 bases. This CDR3 comprises 18 residues.

This clone was recorded once. The gene calls are TRBV7-2 and TRBJ2-1; 12 positions match TRBD1. Germline lookup yields CDR1 SGHTA and CDR2 FQGNSA. The trim removed 1 base at V and 8 bases at J, leaving 3 bases unmatched. The CDR3 sequence is 15 residues long. This CDR3 is CASSLGGTGGYEQFF. The CDR3 coding sequence is TGTGCCAGCAGCTTAGGGGGGACAGGGGGCTATGAGCAGTTCTTC.

V usage is TRBV9 and J usage is TRBJ2-3; 8 bases line up with TRBD2. This CDR3 is 13 amino acids long. Germline V lookup: CDR1 SGDLS, CDR2 YYNGEE. V lost 7 bases and J lost 1; bases outside the gene matches: 2. This chain's CDR3 is CASETSGTDTQYF. Written as DNA, the CDR3 is TGTGCCAGCGAGACTAGCGGCACAGATACGCAGTATTTT.

The chain joins TRBV28 to TRBJ1-2; 7 bases fit TRBD1. Trimming removed 6 bases from V and 2 bases from J; junction bases left unmatched: 6. The V gene's germline CDR1 is MDHEN and CDR2 SYDVKM. The CDR3 spans 14 residues. The CDR3 sequence: CASSPGRGNYGYTF. The CDR3, as DNA: TGTGCCAGCAGCCCAGGCAGGGGGAACTATGGCTACACCTTC.

Concerning this clone itself: Different DNA sequences within this sample yield the same CDR3. The gene calls are TRBV5-4 and TRBJ1-1; D may be TRBD1 (5 bases). Germline V lookup: CDR1 SGHNT, CDR2 YYREEE (reference sequence). V was trimmed by 4 bases and J by 0 bases, leaving 10 bases between them. The CDR3 loop spans 14 amino acids. Here the CDR3 DNA reads TGTGCCAGCAGCCTCGACAGTCTGAACACTGAAGCTTTCTTT. Protein: CASSLDSLNTEAFF.

V is TRBV6-1 and J is TRBJ2-4; 7 bases are shared with TRBD2. From germline, CDR1 is MNHNS and CDR2 SASEGT. There are 15 residues in the CDR3. The ends lost 2 bases at V and 6 bases at J; junction bases unmatched: 7. The CDR3 loop reads CASSEMVWGGNIQYF. The CDR3 DNA reads as TGTGCCAGCAGTGAAATGGTGTGGGGGGGAAACATTCAGTACTTC.

CDR3 nucleotides: TGTGCCAGCAGCAAAGGGCCCCTTCGAACTTGGACCGGGGAGCTGTTTTTT. Translated, it gives CASSKGPLRTWTGELFF. The chain recombines TRBV21-1 with TRBJ2-2. TRBV21-1 is reported as a pseudogene. CDR3 length: 17 amino acids.

J is TRBJ1-2 and V is TRBV5-1; 10 nucleotides align to TRBD1. V trimming: 5 bases; J trimming: 2 bases; junction bases outside the gene matches: 6. The CDR3 runs to 15 residues. In germline, CDR1 is SGHRS, CDR2 YFSETQ. This chain's CDR3 is CASRAGTGDNYGYTF. Here the CDR3 DNA reads TGCGCCAGCAGGGCCGGGACAGGGGACAACTATGGCTACACCTTC.

This rearrangement joins TRBV2 to TRBJ1-5; possible D gene TRBD1, 5 bases. V was shortened by 6 bases and J by 0 bases, with 9 bases between the two germline ends. Germline V gene data show CDR1 as SNHLY and CDR2 as FYNNEI. The CDR3 is 14 amino acids. CDR3 sequence reads: CASRQDYSNQPQHF. The DNA of the CDR3 is TGTGCCAGCAGACAGGATTATAGCAATCAGCCCCAGCATTTT.

The V call is TRBV2, the J call TRBJ2-5, with 10 bases lining up with TRBD1. CDR1 and CDR2 (germline): SNHLY, FYNNEI. The CDR3 extends over 13 amino acids. Losses at the gene ends were 8 bases for V and 4 bases for J; bases not matched to a gene: 4. The CDR3 is CASARTGGETQYF. DNA of the CDR3: TGTGCCAGCGCTCGGACAGGGGGAGAGACCCAGTACTTC.

The CDR3 region has the DNA TGCGCCAGCAGTCGCGGACAGGGGAACACCGGGGAGCTGTTTTTT. Translated, it gives CASSRGQGNTGELFF. The chain employs TRBV4-3 and TRBJ2-2; 8 bases line up with TRBD1. This CDR3 has 15 residues. Looked up from germline, CDR1 is LGHNA and CDR2 is YSLEER. The V and J ends lost 6 bases and 1 base, in that order; junction bases with no gene match: 4.

The rearrangement joins TRBV6-2 or TRBV6-3 to TRBJ1-5; the D gene is possibly TRBD1 (6 bases). With 5 bases removed from V and 0 bases from J, the gap between germline ends came to 11 bases. CDR1 is MNHEY and CDR2 is SVGEGT in the germline V gene. The CDR3 sequence is 15 residues long. The CDR3 is CASSSTGFSNQPQHF. The CDR3 DNA sequence: TGTGCCAGCAGTAGTACAGGGTTTAGCAATCAGCCCCAGCATTTT.

The chain recombines TRBV4-2 with TRBJ2-3; 12 positions agree with TRBD2. The V gene's germline CDR1 is LGHNA and CDR2 YNFKEQ. The V gene end was trimmed by 1 base and the J gene end by 0 bases; junction bases not matched to a gene: 8. This CDR3 is 19 amino acids long. The CDR3: CASSQGRLAGVRSTDTQYF. The CDR3, as DNA: TGTGCCAGCAGCCAAGGCCGACTAGCGGGGGTGAGGAGCACAGATACGCAGTATTTT.

CDR3 bases: TGTGCCAGCTCACAAACGGAGAACACTGAAGCTTTCTTT. Translated: CASSQTENTEAFF. The rearrangement uses TRBV18 and TRBJ1-1, with unresolved D. The CDR3 is 13 residues long. V gave up 4 bases and J gave up 1 base, with 7 bases separating them. Germline CDR1 reads KGHSH; CDR2 reads LQKENI. Full variable domain (remainder filled in from reference TRBV18 and TRBJ1-1): NAGVMQNPRHLVRRRGQEARLRCSPMKGHSHVYWYRQLPEEGLKFMVYLQKENIIDESGMPKERFSAEFPKEGPSILRIQQVVRGDSAAYFCASSQTENTEAFFGQGTRLTVV.

The rearrangement links TRBV6-2 or TRBV6-3 to TRBJ2-3, with D hard to call. Trimming left V 3 bases short and J 5 bases short, with 9 bases between. This CDR3 comprises 13 residues. Germline V gene lookup returns CDR1 MNHEY and CDR2 SVGEGT. CDR3 nucleotide sequence: TGTGCCAGCAGTTATAATTATCTAGATACGCAGTATTTT. Amino acids: CASSYNYLDTQYF.